Listed below are T cell receptor beta chains from one sample, sequenced in a study of blood T cell repertoires in COVID-19. Generated by immunoSEQ multiplex PCR, the TCRdb table keeps only in-frame clones and is missing some. The sample consists of fewer than 700,000 clones, 85% to 90% of them appearing once. The sample consisted of peripheral blood. Receptors originate from a woman in her forties or fifties with COVID-19, enrolled during active disease. The CDR3 runs from the conserved cysteine through the conserved F or W. The order of the fields is clone size, V gene, D gene, J gene, CDR3 DNA, CDR3 protein. D genes are given only for firm matches. Size is omitted from some rows. Given values are once, few, many or a class for expanded clones.

clone_size: NA
v_call: TRBV24-1
d_call: NA
j_call: TRBJ2-3
cdr3_nt: TGTGCCACCAGCCAGGGGGCGGGAGGGACAGATACGCAGTATTTT
cdr3_aa: CATSQGAGGTDTQYF

clone_size: NA
v_call: TRBV2
d_call: TRBD2
j_call: TRBJ2-5
cdr3_nt: TGTGCCAGCAGTGCGACTAGCGGGGGAGGAGAGACCCAGTACTTC
cdr3_aa: CASSATSGGGETQYF

clone_size: NA
v_call: TRBV30
d_call: NA
j_call: TRBJ2-2
cdr3_nt: TGTGCCTGGAGGCCTCGAAGGGGGGGCACCGGGGAGCTGTTTTTT
cdr3_aa: CAWRPRRGGTGELFF

clone_size: NA
v_call: TRBV29-1
d_call: NA
j_call: TRBJ1-2
cdr3_nt: TGCAGCGCCCGACAGGTTGGAGGCTACACCTTC
cdr3_aa: CSARQVGGYTF

clone_size: NA
v_call: TRBV19
d_call: NA
j_call: TRBJ1-2
cdr3_nt: TGTGCCAGTAGTACCTACCGGGACGTAGCGGGGGGCTACACCTTC
cdr3_aa: CASSTYRDVAGGYTF

clone_size: NA
v_call: TRBV3-1/TRBV3-2
d_call: NA
j_call: TRBJ1-1
cdr3_nt: TGTGCCAGCAGCCCCTTATTCGACACTGAAGCTTTCTTT
cdr3_aa: CASSPLFDTEAFF

clone_size: once
v_call: TRBV6-2/TRBV6-3
d_call: NA
j_call: TRBJ1-6
cdr3_nt: TGTGCCAGCAGCCCATTACAGGGAGGGTCACCCCTCCACTTT
cdr3_aa: CASSPLQGGSPLHF

clone_size: NA
v_call: TRBV6-5
d_call: NA
j_call: TRBJ1-5
cdr3_nt: TGTGCCAGCAGTCCGGACCGGGGGAGGCCCCAGCATTTT
cdr3_aa: CASSPDRGRPQHF

clone_size: NA
v_call: TRBV4-1
d_call: TRBD1
j_call: TRBJ1-4
cdr3_nt: TGCGCCAGCAGCCGCACCCAGGGGGCGGGTAATGAAAAACTGTTTTTT
cdr3_aa: CASSRTQGAGNEKLFF

clone_size: NA
v_call: TRBV19
d_call: TRBD1
j_call: TRBJ1-5
cdr3_nt: TGTGCCAGTAGTGCCCCAGACAGGGGGCACCAGCCCCAGCATTTT
cdr3_aa: CASSAPDRGHQPQHF

clone_size: NA
v_call: TRBV6-6
d_call: NA
j_call: TRBJ1-4
cdr3_nt: TGTGCCAGCAGTTACTCCACCGAGGGGGCTAATGAAAAACTGTTTTTT
cdr3_aa: CASSYSTEGANEKLFF

clone_size: NA
v_call: TRBV7-2
d_call: NA
j_call: TRBJ1-5
cdr3_nt: TGTGCCAGCAGCTCGCGGCGGGGATGGGGCCCGGGCGGGCAGCCCCAGCATTTT
cdr3_aa: CASSSRRGWGPGGQPQHF

clone_size: NA
v_call: TRBV19
d_call: NA
j_call: TRBJ2-6
cdr3_nt: TGTGCCAGTAGTATAGATCAAGGGGTCGCTGGGGCCAACGTCCTGACTTTC
cdr3_aa: CASSIDQGVAGANVLTF

clone_size: NA
v_call: TRBV5-1
d_call: TRBD2
j_call: TRBJ2-3
cdr3_nt: TGCGCCAGCAGCTTCAGCGGGGGGGCCGATACGCAGTATTTT
cdr3_aa: CASSFSGGADTQYF

clone_size: NA
v_call: TRBV18
d_call: NA
j_call: TRBJ1-1
cdr3_nt: TGTGCCAGCTCACCTTCTGGGGCGAACGTGGGTGAAGCTTTCTTT
cdr3_aa: CASSPSGANVGEAFF

clone_size: NA
v_call: TRBV6-4
d_call: TRBD1
j_call: TRBJ2-2
cdr3_nt: TGTGCCAGCAGTCTTCAGACAGGGGCGAACACCGGGGAGCTGTTTTTT
cdr3_aa: CASSLQTGANTGELFF

clone_size: NA
v_call: TRBV2
d_call: TRBD1
j_call: TRBJ2-7
cdr3_nt: TGTGCCAGCACGGAGGGGACAGGGACCCACGAGCAGTACTTC
cdr3_aa: CASTEGTGTHEQYF

clone_size: NA
v_call: TRBV13
d_call: TRBD2
j_call: TRBJ2-3
cdr3_nt: TGTGCCAGCAGCTTATGGGGCGGGGGGGCAGATACGCAGTATTTT
cdr3_aa: CASSLWGGGADTQYF

clone_size: NA
v_call: TRBV27
d_call: TRBD1
j_call: TRBJ1-3
cdr3_nt: TGTGCCAGCAGTCCTTGGACAGGGGCGGGGAACACCATATATTTT
cdr3_aa: CASSPWTGAGNTIYF

clone_size: NA
v_call: TRBV5-1
d_call: NA
j_call: TRBJ2-3
cdr3_nt: TGCGCCAGCAGCTTGGAACGAAGGGGGACAGATACGCAGTATTTT
cdr3_aa: CASSLERRGTDTQYF

clone_size: once
v_call: TRBV6-5
d_call: NA
j_call: TRBJ2-5
cdr3_nt: TGTGCCAGCGGGGGTGGAGGGCCCCAAGAGACCCAGTACTTC
cdr3_aa: CASGGGGPQETQYF

clone_size: once
v_call: TRBV27
d_call: TRBD1
j_call: TRBJ2-7
cdr3_nt: TGTGCCAGCAGTCCCGGGACAGGGGGCGTCTGGCACTTC
cdr3_aa: CASSPGTGGVWHF

clone_size: few
v_call: TRBV19
d_call: NA
j_call: TRBJ1-1
cdr3_nt: TGTGCCAGTAGCTCAACAGAGAACACTGAAGCTTTCTTT
cdr3_aa: CASSSTENTEAFF

clone_size: NA
v_call: TRBV30
d_call: TRBD2
j_call: TRBJ2-3
cdr3_nt: TGTGCCTGGAGTTCGAATAGCGGGGGGGCAGATACGCAGTATTTT
cdr3_aa: CAWSSNSGGADTQYF

clone_size: NA
v_call: TRBV4-1
d_call: TRBD1
j_call: TRBJ1-5
cdr3_nt: TGCGCCAGCAGCCGCGGCGACAGGGTCGGCCAGCCCCAGCATTTT
cdr3_aa: CASSRGDRVGQPQHF

clone_size: few
v_call: TRBV12-3/TRBV12-4
d_call: TRBD2
j_call: TRBJ2-7
cdr3_nt: TGTGCCAGCAGGTCTAGCGGGGGTTACGAGCAGTACTTC
cdr3_aa: CASRSSGGYEQYF

clone_size: NA
v_call: TRBV1
d_call: NA
j_call: TRBJ2-3
cdr3_nt: TGCACCAGCAGCCTAGGGAGGACTAGCGGGGGGCAGAGCACAGATACGCAGTATTTT
cdr3_aa: CTSSLGRTSGGQSTDTQYF

clone_size: few
v_call: TRBV12-5
d_call: NA
j_call: TRBJ2-7
cdr3_nt: TGTGCTAGTGGTGGCAATTCCGGGTCCAAATGGCACGAGCAGTACTTC
cdr3_aa: CASGGNSGSKWHEQYF

clone_size: NA
v_call: TRBV30
d_call: NA
j_call: TRBJ1-2
cdr3_nt: TGTGCCTGGAGTGTTAGCCTCTATGGCTACACCTTC
cdr3_aa: CAWSVSLYGYTF

clone_size: NA
v_call: TRBV10-3
d_call: NA
j_call: TRBJ1-2
cdr3_nt: TGTGCCATCAGTCTTGACAGGACTAACTATGGCTACACCTTC
cdr3_aa: CAISLDRTNYGYTF

clone_size: NA
v_call: TRBV6-1
d_call: NA
j_call: TRBJ1-6
cdr3_nt: TGTGCCAGCAGTGCGCGAGGGTGGGGAGAGGGATCACCCCTCCACTTT
cdr3_aa: CASSARGWGEGSPLHF

clone_size: once
v_call: TRBV7-9
d_call: TRBD1
j_call: TRBJ2-4
cdr3_nt: TGTGCCAGCAGCACGGACAGGTACATTCAGTACTTC
cdr3_aa: CASSTDRYIQYF

clone_size: NA
v_call: TRBV9
d_call: NA
j_call: TRBJ2-2
cdr3_nt: TGTGCCAGTCGGCGACAGAGCGGGGAGCTGTTTTTT
cdr3_aa: CASRRQSGELFF

clone_size: NA
v_call: TRBV3-1/TRBV3-2
d_call: NA
j_call: TRBJ2-7
cdr3_nt: TGTGCCAGCGGGAGGAACTACGAGCAGTACTTC
cdr3_aa: CASGRNYEQYF

clone_size: NA
v_call: TRBV25-1
d_call: TRBD1
j_call: TRBJ2-5
cdr3_nt: TGTGCCAGCAGTGAATTCCGAGGGACAGAAGAGACCCAGTACTTC
cdr3_aa: CASSEFRGTEETQYF

clone_size: NA
v_call: TRBV4-1
d_call: TRBD1
j_call: TRBJ1-1
cdr3_nt: TGCGCCAGCAGCCTATCTACCGGGACAGATAACACTGAAGCTTTCTTT
cdr3_aa: CASSLSTGTDNTEAFF

clone_size: few
v_call: TRBV5-1
d_call: TRBD1
j_call: TRBJ2-3
cdr3_nt: TGCGCCAGCTATGAGAGGGACAGATTATCAGATACGCAGTATTTT
cdr3_aa: CASYERDRLSDTQYF

clone_size: NA
v_call: TRBV6-2/TRBV6-3
d_call: TRBD1
j_call: TRBJ1-1
cdr3_nt: TGTGCCAGCAGTTCACAGGGGCGAGGGAACACTGAAGCTTTCTTT
cdr3_aa: CASSSQGRGNTEAFF

clone_size: NA
v_call: TRBV19
d_call: NA
j_call: TRBJ2-1
cdr3_nt: TGTGCCAGTAGTAACTACCCCCACAATGAGCAGTTCTTC
cdr3_aa: CASSNYPHNEQFF

clone_size: NA
v_call: TRBV19
d_call: NA
j_call: TRBJ1-1
cdr3_nt: TGTGCCAGTAGTATACCTCTTCCTCAGAATGGAGGGAGGACTGAAGCTTTCTTT
cdr3_aa: CASSIPLPQNGGRTEAFF

clone_size: NA
v_call: TRBV6-5
d_call: NA
j_call: TRBJ1-1
cdr3_nt: TGTGCCGCAATCAGGGCTGAAGCTTTCTTT
cdr3_aa: CAAIRAEAFF

clone_size: once
v_call: TRBV5-8
d_call: NA
j_call: TRBJ1-5
cdr3_nt: TGTGCCAGCAGCCCCGCTAATCCCCAGCATTTT
cdr3_aa: CASSPANPQHF

clone_size: few
v_call: TRBV30
d_call: TRBD1
j_call: TRBJ1-6
cdr3_nt: TGTGCCTGGAGGGGGACAGACAATTCACCCCTCCACTTT
cdr3_aa: CAWRGTDNSPLHF

clone_size: NA
v_call: TRBV7-9
d_call: NA
j_call: TRBJ1-1
cdr3_nt: TGTGCCAGCAGCTTAGACAGGGCTAGCACTGAAGCTTTCTTT
cdr3_aa: CASSLDRASTEAFF

clone_size: NA
v_call: TRBV9
d_call: NA
j_call: TRBJ2-6
cdr3_nt: TGTGCCAGCAGCGTGGCAGGCCCTTCTGGGGCCAACGTCCTGACTTTC
cdr3_aa: CASSVAGPSGANVLTF

clone_size: NA
v_call: TRBV7-9
d_call: NA
j_call: TRBJ2-3
cdr3_nt: TGTGCCAGCAGCGGTTTGTGGGGTGAGGGTAGTGGAGATACGCAGTATTTT
cdr3_aa: CASSGLWGEGSGDTQYF

clone_size: NA
v_call: TRBV5-1
d_call: NA
j_call: TRBJ1-1
cdr3_nt: TGCGCCAGCAGCCCCAGACAGCAGAACACTGAAGCTTTCTTT
cdr3_aa: CASSPRQQNTEAFF

clone_size: NA
v_call: TRBV7-9
d_call: TRBD1
j_call: TRBJ1-2
cdr3_nt: TGTGCCAGCACCAACATCGGGACAGGGGGCGATGGCTACACCTTC
cdr3_aa: CASTNIGTGGDGYTF

clone_size: NA
v_call: TRBV28
d_call: TRBD1
j_call: TRBJ1-2
cdr3_nt: TGTGCCAGCAGTTTGACAGGGTTTAGCTATGGCTACACCTTC
cdr3_aa: CASSLTGFSYGYTF

clone_size: NA
v_call: TRBV18
d_call: NA
j_call: TRBJ1-5
cdr3_nt: TGTGCCAGCTCAGACACGGGGTCAGGACAGCCCCAGCATTTT
cdr3_aa: CASSDTGSGQPQHF